This entry lists 17 T cell receptor beta chains sequenced from one sample in a study of cytomegalovirus exposure and HLA in healthy donors. PCR was performed using 60 Vbeta and 13 Jbeta primers. Sequencing used immunoSEQ multiplex PCR; TCRdb keeps in-frame clones, though not all of them. This sample has some 180,000 clones, with roughly 74% found just once. Sequenced: PBMCs. All receptors derive from a woman under 40 in good health and CMV-seronegative.

This chain links TRBV5-6 with TRBJ1-5; TRBD1 matches 9 bases. V trimming: 3 bases; J trimming: 4 bases; junction bases outside the gene matches: 11. The CDR3 is 17 amino acids. Germline V lookup: CDR1 SGHDT, CDR2 YYEEEE. The CDR3 coding sequence is TGTGCCAGCAGCTGGTGGGCCGGGACAGGGCGGAATCAGCCCCAGCATTTT. Protein: CASSWWAGTGRNQPQHF.

The chain carries TRBV9 and TRBJ1-2, with a weak D call TRBD1 (6 bases). The CDR3 covers 17 residues. Trimming took off 3 bases at V and 5 bases at J, with 23 bases between the two ends. Germline CDR1 reads SGDLS; CDR2 reads YYNGEE. The CDR3 region has the DNA TGTGCCAGCAGCGGAAAGGACAGACCAACCATTAATTATGGCTACACCTTC. Translating gives CASSGKDRPTINYGYTF.

The V call is TRBV7-3, the J call TRBJ2-6; a possible D gene is TRBD2 (6 bases). The CDR3 spans 15 residues. Germline values: CDR1 SGHTA, CDR2 FQGTGA. V was trimmed by 2 bases and J by 4 bases, leaving 9 bases between them. The chain's CDR3 is CASSLGGPGANVLTF. The DNA for the CDR3 is TGTGCCAGCAGCTTAGGAGGGCCCGGGGCCAACGTCCTGACTTTC.

This clone turned up a few times. V gene TRBV2 combines with J gene TRBJ2-2, with 7 nucleotides matching TRBD1. Germline trimming cut 4 bases from V and 2 bases from J; bases unmatched to any gene: 7. CDR1 SNHLY and CDR2 FYNNEI come from the germline V gene. The CDR3 runs to 16 residues. CDR3 in DNA: TGTGCCAGCAGTGTTCCAGGGGGTAGTAACACCGGGGAGCTGTTTTTT. Amino acid sequence: CASSVPGGSNTGELFF.

V is TRBV7-8 and J is TRBJ1-5; 9 bases agree with TRBD1. The CDR3 length is 15 residues. The germline gives CDR1 SGHVS, CDR2 FQNEAQ. With 5 bases clipped from V and 4 bases from J, the junction kept 6 bases outside the gene matches. The CDR3 protein is CASSLGTGRNQPQHF. DNA for the CDR3: TGTGCCAGCAGCCTAGGGACAGGGCGTAATCAGCCCCAGCATTTT.

This rearrangement joins TRBV7-2 to TRBJ1-4; TRBD1 agrees at 8 bases. Germline V gene data show CDR1 as SGHTA and CDR2 as FQGNSA. This CDR3 contains 16 residues. Trimming cost V 4 bases and J 7 bases; bases outside gene matches: 11. CDR3 sequence reads: CASSSPVGTGSEKLFF. CDR3 bases: TGTGCCAGCAGCTCCCCGGTCGGGACAGGAAGTGAAAAACTGTTTTTT.

This clone was detected only a few times. The chain combines TRBV11-3 with TRBJ1-1, with 9 nucleotides matching TRBD1. CDR3 length: 17 residues. Losses at the gene ends were 2 bases for V and 0 bases for J; bases not matched to a gene: 7. The germline V gene encodes CDR1 SGHNT and CDR2 YENEEA. CDR3 region: CASSLWDRVGMNTEAFF. The CDR3 nucleotides are TGTGCCAGCAGCTTATGGGACAGGGTTGGCATGAACACTGAAGCTTTCTTT.

CDR3 loop: CTSSQDHISTGGIYEQYF. The CDR3 DNA reads TGCACCAGCAGCCAAGATCATATATCGACGGGGGGTATCTACGAGCAGTACTTC. V usage is TRBV1 and J usage is TRBJ2-7; the D call of TRBD2 is as the table states it, not checked on the DNA. TRBV1 is classified as a pseudogene. CDR3 size: 18 residues.

This chain connects TRBV27 to TRBJ2-3; 12 bases agree with TRBD2. With 1 base clipped from V and 5 bases from J, the junction kept 13 bases outside the gene matches. The CDR3 sequence is 19 residues long. CDR1 is MNHEY, CDR2 SMNVEV, per germline (reference sequence). Here the CDR3 reads CASSLLGPGASGGEDTQYF. CDR3 bases: TGTGCCAGCAGTTTATTGGGCCCCGGGGCTAGCGGGGGGGAAGATACGCAGTATTTT.

V gene TRBV7-9 combines with J gene TRBJ2-5; 7 bases line up with TRBD2. Per the germline V gene, CDR1 is SEHNR and CDR2 is FQNEAQ (reference sequence). With 5 bases clipped from V and 5 bases from J, the junction kept 17 bases outside the gene matches. This CDR3 spans 17 amino acids. The CDR3 DNA is TGTGCCAGCAGCCACGTGCTGGCGGGAGCCATAGGCGAGACCCAGTACTTC. This gives the protein CASSHVLAGAIGETQYF.

There are a few counts of this clone. The chain is built from TRBV5-1 and TRBJ1-2; D is possibly TRBD1 (6 bases). In germline, CDR1 is SGHRS, CDR2 YFSETQ. The V end was cut by 6 bases, the J end by 2 bases, with 23 bases between. This CDR3 has 17 amino acids. The CDR3 bases are TGCGCCAGCACCGGGGACACTTCGTGGAATAGAAACTATGGCTACACCTTC. Translated, it gives CASTGDTSWNRNYGYTF.

This chain links TRBV4-3 with TRBJ2-5, with a possible D match to TRBD2 (8 bases). V was cut by 3 bases and J by 5 bases, with 16 bases left in between. The CDR3 runs to 15 residues. Germline values: CDR1 LGHNA, CDR2 YSLEER. The CDR3, as DNA: TGCGCCAGCAGCCATTATACGGGAGGGGGCGAGACCCAGTACTTC. This codes for CASSHYTGGGETQYF.

The chain recombines TRBV7-2 with TRBJ2-7, with 9 positions matching TRBD2. The CDR3 has 14 residues. Trimming removed 5 bases from V and 2 bases from J; junction bases left unmatched: 4. Germline values: CDR1 SGHTA, CDR2 FQGNSA. The CDR3: CASSRTSEPYEQYF. For the CDR3, the DNA is TGTGCCAGCAGCAGGACTAGCGAACCCTACGAGCAGTACTTC.

As DNA, the CDR3 is TGTGCCAGCTCACCATACCGGGACTTGGAAGCTTTCTTT. It encodes CASSPYRDLEAFF. This chain joins TRBV18 and TRBJ1-1; a weak D match, TRBD1 (5 bases). Germline V CDR1 and CDR2: KGHSH, LQKENI. This CDR3 contains 13 residues. Trimming removed 2 bases from V and 8 bases from J, with 12 bases in between.

Of note for this clone: Germline is not matched at one junction end, which may reflect a read error. The rearrangement links TRBV25-1 to TRBJ2-6, with D maybe TRBD2 (6 bases). The CDR3 is 17 residues long. The V gene's germline CDR1 is MGHDK and CDR2 SYGVNS. CDR3 loop: CASSAVLGDSGANVLTF. DNA for the CDR3: TGTGCCAGCAGTGCGGTTCTGGGGGACTCTGGGGCCAACGTCCTAACTTTC.

This clone was counted a few times. The V gene is TRBV2, the J gene TRBJ2-3; D unclear. V gave up 6 bases and J gave up 2 bases, with 15 bases separating them. CDR1 SNHLY and CDR2 FYNNEI come from the germline V gene. This CDR3 has 15 residues. The CDR3 spells CASRVLVPTTDTQYF. The CDR3 region has the DNA TGTGCCAGCAGGGTCCTGGTTCCTACCACAGATACGCAGTATTTT.

This clone appeared a single time. This chain connects TRBV6-5 to TRBJ1-6; D is perhaps TRBD1 (5 bases). CDR3 length equals 13 residues. Trimming stripped 2 bases from V and 9 bases from J, with 8 bases between. Per germline, CDR1 MNHEY and CDR2 SVGAGI. CDR3 in DNA: TGTGCCAGCAGTTACCGGGGGGGTTCACCCCTCCACTTT. It codes for CASSYRGGSPLHF.